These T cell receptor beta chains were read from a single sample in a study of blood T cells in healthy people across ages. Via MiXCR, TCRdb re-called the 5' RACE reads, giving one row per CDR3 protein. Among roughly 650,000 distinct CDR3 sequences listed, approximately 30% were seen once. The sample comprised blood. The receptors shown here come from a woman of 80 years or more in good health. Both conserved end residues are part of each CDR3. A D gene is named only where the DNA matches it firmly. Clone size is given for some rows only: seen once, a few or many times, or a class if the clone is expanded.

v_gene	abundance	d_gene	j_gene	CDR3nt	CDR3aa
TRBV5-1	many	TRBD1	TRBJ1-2	TGCGCCAGCAGCGAGACAGGGCCCAATGGCTACACCTTC	CASSETGPNGYTF
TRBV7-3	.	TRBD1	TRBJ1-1	TGTGCCAGCAGCCCAAACCCGGACAGGGCGAATGAAGCTTTCTTT	CASSPNPDRANEAFF
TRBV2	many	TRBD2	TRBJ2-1	TGTGCCAGCAGTATTTCTAGCGGGAGCTCCTACAATGAGCAGTTCTTC	CASSISSGSSYNEQFF
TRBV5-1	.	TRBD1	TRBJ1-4	TGCGCCAGCAGCTTGGCTCCAGGGGGCGCGGGTGAAAAACGGTTTTTT	CASSLAPGGAGEKRFF
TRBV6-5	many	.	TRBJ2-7	TGTGCCAGCAGTCTGCTGGACAGCTCCTACGAGCAGTACTTC	CASSLLDSSYEQYF
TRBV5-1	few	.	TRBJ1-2	TGCGCCAGCAGTTCAACAAGTTCTAACTATGGCTACACCTTC	CASSSTSSNYGYTF
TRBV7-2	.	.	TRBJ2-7	TGTGCCAGCAGCTTATCAAGCCTTAGCTCCTACGAGCAGTACTTC	CASSLSSLSSYEQYF
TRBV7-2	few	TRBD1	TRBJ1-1	TGTGCCAGCAGCTGGGACAGGGGGCGCTTGGTTGAAGCTTTCTTT	CASSWDRGRLVEAFF
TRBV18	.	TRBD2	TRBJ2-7	TGTGCCAGCTCACCCCGACAGCGGGGGAGTAACAATGAGCAGTACTTC	CASSPRQRGSNNEQYF
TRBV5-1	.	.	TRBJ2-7	TGCGCCAGCAGTCCGAGACAGGACTCCTACGAGCAGTACTTC	CASSPRQDSYEQYF
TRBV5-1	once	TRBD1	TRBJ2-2	TGCGCCAGCAGGAGACAGGGGACTGGATTTGGCACCGGGGAGCTGTTTTTT	CASRRQGTGFGTGELFF
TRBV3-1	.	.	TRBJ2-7	TGCGCCAGCAGCCTGTCCCCGGGCGAGCAGTACTTC	CASSLSPGEQYF
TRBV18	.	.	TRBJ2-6	TGTGCCAGCTCACCACTAGAAGGGAGGTCCAACGTCCTGACTTTC	CASSPLEGRSNVLTF
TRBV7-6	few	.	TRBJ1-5	TGTGCCAGCAGCTTAGGGGGTAGTTATCAGCCCCAGCATTTT	CASSLGGSYQPQHF
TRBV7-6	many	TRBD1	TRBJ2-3	TGTGCCAGCATCCTCCGGGACAGGTTATCAGATACGCAGTATTTT	CASILRDRLSDTQYF
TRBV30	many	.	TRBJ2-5	TGTGCCTGGAGTATCAAACAGATCGTAGAGACCCAGTACTTC	CAWSIKQIVETQYF
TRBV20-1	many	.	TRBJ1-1	TGCAGTGCAGAGAGGGGCACGAACACTGAAGCTTTCTTT	CSAERGTNTEAFF
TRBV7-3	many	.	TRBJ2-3	TGTGCCAGCAGGCGTGACAGGTTCACAGATACGCAGTATTTT	CASRRDRFTDTQYF
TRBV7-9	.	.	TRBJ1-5	TGTGCCAGCGGCGGATTGGGTAATCAGCCCCAGCATTTT	CASGGLGNQPQHF
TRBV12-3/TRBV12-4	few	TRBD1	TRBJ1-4	TGTGCCACCGGATTTTATGCCGGGACAGGTATATTTATGGAACTGTTTTTT	CATGFYAGTGIFMELFF
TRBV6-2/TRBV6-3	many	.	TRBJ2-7	TGTGCCAGCAGTAGAGACGTACGGGGGGCATCGATCTCCTACGAGCAGTACTTC	CASSRDVRGASISYEQYF
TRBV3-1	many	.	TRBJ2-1	TGTGCCAGCAGCCCGACCGCGGGTGGCAATGAGCAGTTCTTC	CASSPTAGGNEQFF
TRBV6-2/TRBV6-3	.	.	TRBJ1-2	TGTGCCAGCTGCGAGGATGCTAACTATGGCTACACCTTC	CASCEDANYGYTF
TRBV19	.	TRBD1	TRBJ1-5	TGTGCCAGTAGGGGGACAGGGGATCAGCCCCAGCATTTT	CASRGTGDQPQHF
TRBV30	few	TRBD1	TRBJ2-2	TGTGCCTGGAGCCGGGGACAGGCGAACACCGGGGAGCTGTTTTTT	CAWSRGQANTGELFF
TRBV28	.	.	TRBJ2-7	TGTGCCAGCAGTTTAGTCGGGTACTCCTACGAGCAGTACTTC	CASSLVGYSYEQYF
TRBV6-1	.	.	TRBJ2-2	TGTGCCGTTCGTCCAGGGGTTGGGGTGAACACCGGGGAGCTGTTTTTT	CAVRPGVGVNTGELFF
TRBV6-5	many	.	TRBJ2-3	TGTGCCAGCAGTTACTCTTTCCGCTCCAATACGCAGTATTTT	CASSYSFRSNTQYF
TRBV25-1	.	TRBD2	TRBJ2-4	TGTACCAGCAGTGGAGGCGGGGGGCAGTACTTC	CTSSGGGGQYF
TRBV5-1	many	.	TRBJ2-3	TGCGCCAGCAGCTTGGTCCTAGCGAGCACAGATACGCAGTATTTT	CASSLVLASTDTQYF
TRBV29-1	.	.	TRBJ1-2	TGCAGCGTTGAGTCAGGGCGGAACTATGGCTACACCTTC	CSVESGRNYGYTF
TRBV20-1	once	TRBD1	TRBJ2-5	TGCAGTGCGGAAGACAGGGAGCAGTACTTC	CSAEDREQYF
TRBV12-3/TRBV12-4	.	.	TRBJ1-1	TGTGCCAGCAGTCCCCGGTACATGGACACTGAAGCTTTCTTT	CASSPRYMDTEAFF
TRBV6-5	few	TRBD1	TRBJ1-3	TGTGCCAGCAGTTACCTGGGACAGGGGGCTTTTGGAAACACCATATATTTT	CASSYLGQGAFGNTIYF
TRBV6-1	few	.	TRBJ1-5	TGTGCCAGCAGTGGGGCATACGGCAATCAGCCCCAGCATTTT	CASSGAYGNQPQHF
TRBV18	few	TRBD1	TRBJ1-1	TGTGCCAGCTCGCCCAGGGGGAAGGACACTGAAGCTTTCTTT	CASSPRGKDTEAFF
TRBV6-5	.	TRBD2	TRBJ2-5	TGTGCCAGCAGTTACTCCAGCGGGAGAGTAGAGACCCAGTACTTC	CASSYSSGRVETQYF
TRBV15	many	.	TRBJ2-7	TGTGCCACCAGCAGAGATAGGATCTCGCGGGGCGAGCAGTACTTC	CATSRDRISRGEQYF
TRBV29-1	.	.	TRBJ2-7	TGCAGCGTTGGCCCGGGGGAAGGCGAGCAGTACTTC	CSVGPGEGEQYF
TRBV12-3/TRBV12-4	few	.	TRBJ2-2	TGTGCCAGCAGTTACATACTCGCCGGGGAGCTGTTTTTT	CASSYILAGELFF
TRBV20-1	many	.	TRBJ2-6	TGCAGTGCTAGCGGCGACGGGTCCTCTGGGGCCAACGTCCTGACTTTC	CSASGDGSSGANVLTF
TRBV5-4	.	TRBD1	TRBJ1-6	TGTGCCAGCAGCCAGGGGGTTTGGGATTCACCCCTCCACTTT	CASSQGVWDSPLHF
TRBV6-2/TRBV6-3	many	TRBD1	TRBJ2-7	TGTGCCAGCAGTTACGGGGTTTCCGGGACAGGCGAGCAGTACTTC	CASSYGVSGTGEQYF
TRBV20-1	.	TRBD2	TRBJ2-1	TGCAGTGCTAACGGCGGGAGGGCTTTAAATGAGCAGTTCTTC	CSANGGRALNEQFF
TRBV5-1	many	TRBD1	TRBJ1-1	TGCGCCAGCAGCTTCGGACAGGGGGAGGAAGCTTTCTTT	CASSFGQGEEAFF
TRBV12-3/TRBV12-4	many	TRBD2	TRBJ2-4	TGTGCCAGCAGTTTTGGGAATGGCGGGGGAAACATTCAGTACTTC	CASSFGNGGGNIQYF
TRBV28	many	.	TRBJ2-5	TGTGCCAGCAGCCTCGCCGGGGCCAGCCAAGAGACCCAGTACTTC	CASSLAGASQETQYF
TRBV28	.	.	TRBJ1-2	TGTGCCAGCAGTGTAGGTTGGGCCGGCTACACCTTC	CASSVGWAGYTF
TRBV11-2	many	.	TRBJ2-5	TGTGCCAGCAGCCCCGGTTCGTTGGGAGAGACCCAGTACTTC	CASSPGSLGETQYF
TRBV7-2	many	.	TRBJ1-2	TGTGCCAGCAGCTTAAACCCTACCTATGGCTACACCTTC	CASSLNPTYGYTF
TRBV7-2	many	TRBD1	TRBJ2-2	TGTGCCAGCAGCCCCACCCGGGACAGGGGGACCGGGGAGCTGTTTTTT	CASSPTRDRGTGELFF